This TCR beta chain was observed in a study of shared clonotypes between healthy human individuals. General study points: The study sampled only blood, and tissue repertoires likely differ.

Notes on this clone: Its specificity is not known.

All donors qualified as healthy HIV-negative adults and had experienced no recent acute infections or vaccinations. For each subset, genomic DNA was distributed in equal portions over several immunoSEQ plates. Profiling relied on immunoSEQ multiplex PCR, and the TCRdb table lists in-frame clones only, not all of them. The sample includes approximately 1.5 million clones, around 98% of them seen just once. The CDR3 has 15 residues. The V segment lost 6 bases and the J segment 2 bases; nucleotides outside the gene matches: 7. Germline V CDR1 and CDR2: MDHEN, SYDVKM. The rearrangement uses TRBV28 and TRBJ2-5; 9 bases line up with TRBD1. This TCR derives from a young man in good health. Sequenced sample: naive CD4+ T cells sorted from blood. Subset in this sample: CD45RA+ positively selected. CDR3 in amino acids: CASRTGGWSQETQYF. The CDR3, as DNA: TGTGCCAGCAGGACAGGGGGATGGTCACAAGAGACCCAGTACTTC.